These 27 T cell receptor beta chains originate from one sample sequenced in a study of T cells in Graves' hyperthyroidism and ophthalmopathy. Amplified TCR beta CDR3 regions came from RNA transcripts. When the TCR CDR3 underwent first-round RT-PCR, the HTBI primer set was used. TCRdb ran MiXCR on the multiplex PCR reads and lists one entry per CDR3 protein. The sample has hundreds of thousands of distinct CDR3 sequences; around 15% are singletons. The source material was blood. Receptors originate from a woman between 40 and 55 years old with Graves' hyperthyroidism.

This clonotype was counted at least ten times. The chain couples TRBV2 to TRBJ1-6; TRBD1 matches 8 bases. The CDR3 contains 13 residues. Trimming took 7 bases from V and 8 from J; bases not matched to a gene: 4. Germline CDR1 and CDR2: SNHLY and FYNNEI. CDR3 amino acids: CASTGQGDSPLHF. CDR3 DNA sequence: TGTGCCAGCACCGGACAGGGCGATTCACCCCTCCACTTT.

In this sample, this clonotype turned up many times. The J gene is TRBJ2-7, the V gene TRBV5-1; D may correspond to TRBD1 or TRBD2 (5 bases each). The CDR3 is made up of 13 amino acids. CDR1 and CDR2 from the germline V gene are SGHRS and YFSETQ. Trimming removed 2 bases from V and 5 bases from J, with 11 bases in between. Here the CDR3 DNA reads TGCGCCAGCAGCTTCGGGACGGGGAACGAGCAGTACTTC. Residues: CASSFGTGNEQYF.

This clonotype was found many times. The chain recombines TRBV28 with TRBJ2-1; D remains unclear. Trimming left V 3 bases short and J 7 bases short, with 13 bases between. Germline assignment: CDR1 MDHEN and CDR2 SYDVKM. The CDR3 runs 14 residues. CDR3: CASSFYTVRNEQFF. DNA for the CDR3: TGTGCCAGCAGTTTCTACACAGTAAGGAATGAGCAGTTCTTC. The entire variable domain, with the rest obtained from reference TRBV28 and TRBJ2-1, is as follows: DVKVTQSSRYLVKRTGEKVFLECVQDMDHENMFWYRQDPGLGLRLIYFSYDVKMKEKGDIPEGYSVSREKKERFSLILESASTNQTSMYLCASSFYTVRNEQFFGPGTRLTVL.

At least ten counts were recorded for this clonotype. V and J are TRBV20-1 and TRBJ2-7, with TRBD2 matching 11 bases. Trimming took 6 bases from V and 0 from J; bases not matched to a gene: 7. In germline, CDR1 is DFQATT, CDR2 SNEGSKA (reference sequence). The CDR3 contains 15 residues. This CDR3 is CSANGLAGPSYEQYF. In DNA, the CDR3 is TGCAGTGCAAATGGACTAGCGGGCCCCTCCTACGAGCAGTACTTC.

This clonotype was observed at least ten times. The chain uses TRBV12-3 or TRBV12-4 and TRBJ2-5; weak D call: TRBD2 (6 bases). CDR3 size: 13 residues. Trimming left V 7 bases short and J 3 bases short, with 12 bases between. The chain's CDR3 is CASKGTSEETQYF. For the CDR3, the DNA is TGTGCCAGCAAAGGGACTTCGGAAGAGACCCAGTACTTC.

A few counts support this clonotype. This rearrangement joins TRBV27 to TRBJ2-7; 7 bases are a match to TRBD1. The CDR3 runs 14 residues. V trimming: 5 bases; J trimming: 3 bases; junction bases outside the gene matches: 7. Per the germline V gene, CDR1 is MNHEY and CDR2 is SMNVEV (reference sequence). In DNA, the CDR3 is TGTGCCAGCAGTCCCGACAGGGTAAACTACGAGCAGTACTTC. Its translation is CASSPDRVNYEQYF.

The chain has TRBV19 and TRBJ1-5; D gene ambiguous. The germline V and J ends were trimmed by 2 bases and 6 bases, with 11 bases remaining between them. CDR3 length: 14 residues. CDR1 is LNHDA and CDR2 is SQIVND in the germline V gene (reference sequence). CDR3 region: CASSIRQAAQPQHF. The CDR3 coding sequence is TGTGCCAGTAGTATAAGGCAGGCGGCTCAGCCCCAGCATTTT.

This clonotype was observed many times. The V call is TRBV12-3 or TRBV12-4, the J call TRBJ1-1, with 7 bases identical to TRBD1. The CDR3 length is 13 residues. J lost 1 base, V lost 6 bases, and 2 bases had no gene match. The CDR3 bases are TGTGCCAGCAGCTGGACAGGGAACACTGAAGCTTTCTTT. It encodes CASSWTGNTEAFF.

This clonotype was counted ten times or more. The rearrangement joins TRBV29-1 to TRBJ1-1; the D is unclear. CDR1 SQVTM and CDR2 ANQGSEA come from the germline V gene. Between the trimmed V and J ends, which lost 4 bases and 3 bases, there was a span of 6 bases. The CDR3 runs to 11 residues. As DNA, the CDR3 is TGCAGCGTTGGGGAGGACACTGAAGCTTTCTTT. It yields the protein CSVGEDTEAFF.

This clonotype was found many times. The chain employs TRBV28 and TRBJ1-1, with TRBD1 matching 8 bases. The CDR3 consists of 15 residues. V was clipped by 6 bases and J by 4 bases; unmatched bases: 10. CDR1 is MDHEN, CDR2 SYDVKM, per germline. CDR3 loop: CASRLAGGLGTEAFF. CDR3 DNA sequence: TGTGCCAGCAGGCTGGCAGGGGGCCTAGGCACTGAAGCTTTCTTT. The full variable domain, its missing parts supplied by reference TRBV28 and TRBJ1-1, is DVKVTQSSRYLVKRTGEKVFLECVQDMDHENMFWYRQDPGLGLRLIYFSYDVKMKEKGDIPEGYSVSREKKERFSLILESASTNQTSMYLCASRLAGGLGTEAFFGQGTRLTVV.

This clonotype was detected only a few times. The chain employs TRBV10-3 and TRBJ1-1; no clear D gene. CDR3 size: 15 residues. Germline V CDR1 and CDR2: ENHRY, SYGVKD. The V end lost 2 bases, the J end lost 0 bases, and 10 bases lay between the germline ends. The CDR3 nucleotides are TGTGCCATCAGTGAGAGGCAGGAGATGAACACTGAAGCTTTCTTT. Protein product: CAISERQEMNTEAFF.

Regarding this clonotype: A single base separates this from a much larger clone, so it may be a read error. This chain joins TRBV5-1 and TRBJ1-5; tentatively, D is TRBD1 (5 bases). V was pared by 0 bases and J by 8 bases, with 15 bases between. Germline V lookup: CDR1 SGHRS, CDR2 YFSETQ. The CDR3 extends over 15 amino acids. The CDR3 coding sequence is TGCGCCAGCAGCTTGGGCGGGACCTCTGTGGAGCCCCAGCATTTT. Residues: CASSLGGTSVEPQHF.

This clonotype was seen many times. DNA for the CDR3: TGTGCCAGCAGTTTATGGTCGCTTCTCGACAATGAGCAGTTCTTC. This codes for CASSLWSLLDNEQFF. The V call is TRBV27, the J call TRBJ2-1; D is undetermined. The V end lost 1 base, the J end lost 5 bases, and 12 bases lay between the germline ends. The CDR3 extends over 15 amino acids. The germline gives CDR1 MNHEY, CDR2 SMNVEV (reference sequence).

V is TRBV9 and J is TRBJ2-2; TRBD2 is a possible D gene (6 bases). CDR3 length: 16 amino acids. Trimming stripped 0 bases from V and 0 bases from J, with 9 bases between. The germline gives CDR1 SGDLS, CDR2 YYNGEE. The DNA for the CDR3 is TGTGCCAGCAGCGTAGTAGCGGAGGCGAACACCGGGGAGCTGTTTTTT. This translates into CASSVVAEANTGELFF.

This clonotype came up a few times. This rearrangement joins TRBV20-1 to TRBJ1-4; 10 nucleotides agree with TRBD1. Germline trimming cut 3 bases from V and 8 bases from J; bases unmatched to any gene: 6. There are 14 residues in the CDR3. Germline CDR1 reads DFQATT; CDR2 reads SNEGSKA (reference sequence). The CDR3 loop reads CSARGQGLEEKLFF. The CDR3 DNA sequence: TGCAGTGCTAGGGGACAGGGGTTGGAGGAAAAACTGTTTTTT.

This clonotype was recorded a few times. The chain is built from TRBV5-1 and TRBJ2-7; 10 bases align to TRBD2. The CDR3 consists of 13 residues. The junction had 6 bases not matched to a gene; V was cut back by 7 bases and J by 5 bases. CDR1 SGHRS and CDR2 YFSETQ come from the germline V gene. In DNA form, the CDR3 reads TGCGCCAGCTCACGGACTAGCGGAGACGAGCAGTACTTC. Amino acid sequence: CASSRTSGDEQYF.

In its sample, this clonotype was seen many times. The chain uses TRBV29-1 and TRBJ2-7; tentative D call: TRBD2 (5 bases). Germline CDR1 is SQVTM and CDR2 is ANQGSEA. Trimming removed 3 bases from V and 2 bases from J, with 8 bases in between. There are 12 residues in the CDR3. CDR3 loop: CSVEAEAYEQYF. CDR3 sequence (DNA): TGCAGCGTTGAGGCGGAGGCCTACGAGCAGTACTTC.

This clonotype was counted many times. This chain connects TRBV28 to TRBJ2-5; possibly TRBD1 or TRBD2 for D (5 bases each). The CDR3 is 14 amino acids. Germline V lookup: CDR1 MDHEN, CDR2 SYDVKM. V shed 7 bases and J shed 4 bases, with 16 bases lying between them. This CDR3 is CASTGTTQGETQYF. The CDR3, as DNA: TGTGCCAGCACCGGGACCACCCAAGGAGAGACCCAGTACTTC.

The sample holds a few counts of this clonotype. The chain links TRBV6-5 to TRBJ2-3; D is ambiguous. The V end was cut by 2 bases, the J end by 6 bases, with 9 bases between. Germline values: CDR1 MNHEY, CDR2 SVGAGI. The CDR3 contains 13 residues. The CDR3 nucleotides read TGTGCCAGCAGTTACGGAGTCCCCGATACGCAGTATTTT. Its protein product is CASSYGVPDTQYF.

The V and J genes are TRBV10-2 and TRBJ1-5; 7 bases align to TRBD1. CDR1 and CDR2 from the germline V gene are WSHSY and SAAADI. With 6 bases clipped from V and 2 bases from J, the junction kept 16 bases outside the gene matches. The CDR3 consists of 18 residues. CDR3 loop: CASSAMGQGQGGNQPQHF. In nucleotides, the CDR3 is TGCGCCAGCAGCGCCATGGGGCAGGGCCAGGGGGGCAATCAGCCCCAGCATTTT.

The J gene is TRBJ2-2, the V gene TRBV5-1; maybe TRBD2 (6 bases). With 1 base removed from V and 11 bases from J, the gap between germline ends came to 15 bases. CDR1 SGHRS and CDR2 YFSETQ come from the germline V gene. This CDR3 has 14 amino acids. The CDR3 loop reads CASSLSTPGVELFF. The CDR3 nucleotides read TGCGCCAGCAGCTTGAGTACTCCGGGGGTCGAGCTGTTTTTT.

As concerns this clonotype: A much larger clone differs by one base, so this may be a read error. The rearrangement joins TRBV6-1 to TRBJ2-7; 9 bases align to TRBD1. The CDR3 has 16 residues. Germline V gene lookup returns CDR1 MNHNS and CDR2 SASEGT. In DNA form, the CDR3 reads TGTGCCAGCAGTGGGTCTTCGGGACAGGGAGGATACGAGCAGCACTTC. Protein product: CASSGSSGQGGYEQHF.

In its sample, this clonotype was seen a few times. This chain joins TRBV13 and TRBJ2-1; a weak D match, TRBD1 (5 bases). The CDR3 is made up of 14 amino acids. CDR1 PRHDT and CDR2 FYEKMQ come from the germline V gene (reference sequence). Trimming cost V 0 bases and J 6 bases, with 9 bases left between them. This CDR3 reads CASSLGWGSNEQFF. The CDR3 nucleotides are TGTGCCAGCAGCTTAGGATGGGGCTCCAATGAGCAGTTCTTC.

This clonotype was seen many times. The genes are TRBV5-5 and TRBJ2-7; D is perhaps TRBD2 (5 bases). The germline gives CDR1 SGHKS, CDR2 YYEKEE (reference sequence). V lost 4 bases and J 4 bases, leaving 15 bases between the germline ends. CDR3 length: 14 amino acids. Here the CDR3 reads CASSPGVIYYEQYF. In DNA, the CDR3 is TGTGCCAGCAGCCCCGGGGTGATTTATTACGAGCAGTACTTC.

This clonotype showed up just a few times. The chain uses TRBV6-1 and TRBJ1-1; TRBD1 matches 7 bases. In germline, CDR1 is MNHNS, CDR2 SASEGT. Unmatched junction bases numbered 15, after V lost 5 bases and J lost 0 bases. This CDR3 is built from 18 residues. The CDR3 DNA follows: TGTGCCAGCAGTCCCTACAGGGGAAAGAAATCAATGAACACTGAAGCTTTCTTT. Translated: CASSPYRGKKSMNTEAFF.

This clonotype was recorded at least ten times. J is TRBJ2-7 and V is TRBV5-1, with 11 bases aligning to TRBD2. There are 13 residues in the CDR3. Germline-derived CDR1 and CDR2 are SGHRS and YFSETQ. The trim removed 3 bases at V and 6 bases at J, leaving 2 bases unmatched. In DNA, the CDR3 is TGCGCCAGCAGCTCGACTAGCGGGATCGAGCAGTACTTC. Protein product: CASSSTSGIEQYF.

Many counts were recorded for this clonotype. V gene TRBV20-1 combines with J gene TRBJ2-7; D perhaps matches TRBD2 (7 bases). The CDR3 contains 13 residues. With 5 bases removed from V and 6 bases from J, the gap between germline ends came to 17 bases. Germline V gene sequence: CDR1 DFQATT, CDR2 SNEGSKA (reference sequence). The CDR3 nucleotides are TGCAGTGCTCTAGGGGGGGGCCAAGGCGAGCAGTACTTC. Its protein product is CSALGGGQGEQYF.